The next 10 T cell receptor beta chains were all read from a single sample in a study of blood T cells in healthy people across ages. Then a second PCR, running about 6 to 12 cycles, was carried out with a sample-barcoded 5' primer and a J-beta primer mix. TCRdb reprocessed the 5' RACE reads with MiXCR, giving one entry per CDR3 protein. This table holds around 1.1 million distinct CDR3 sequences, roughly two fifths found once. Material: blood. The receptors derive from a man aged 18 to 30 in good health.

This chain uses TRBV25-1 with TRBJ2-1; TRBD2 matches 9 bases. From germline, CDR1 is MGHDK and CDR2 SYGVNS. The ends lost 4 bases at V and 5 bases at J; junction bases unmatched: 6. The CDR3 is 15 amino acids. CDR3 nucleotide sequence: TGTGCCAGCAGTGTGAGCGGGGGGCCCCACAATGAGCAGTTCTTC. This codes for CASSVSGGPHNEQFF.

CDR3: CASSLDAGLVNSPLHF. The CDR3 DNA sequence: TGCGCCAGCAGCTTGGATGCCGGTTTGGTAAATTCACCCCTCCACTTT. The chain employs TRBV5-1 and TRBJ1-6; the D is unclear. The CDR3 sequence is 16 residues long. Germline CDR1 SGHRS, CDR2 YFSETQ. V was trimmed by 0 bases and J by 7 bases, leaving 14 bases between them. The whole variable domain, remainder taken from reference TRBV5-1 and TRBJ1-6, is KAGVTQTPRYLIKTRGQQVTLSCSPISGHRSVSWYQQTPGQGLQFLFEYFSETQRNKGNFPGRFSGRQFSNSRSEMNVSTLELGDSALYLCASSLDAGLVNSPLHFGNGTRLTVT.

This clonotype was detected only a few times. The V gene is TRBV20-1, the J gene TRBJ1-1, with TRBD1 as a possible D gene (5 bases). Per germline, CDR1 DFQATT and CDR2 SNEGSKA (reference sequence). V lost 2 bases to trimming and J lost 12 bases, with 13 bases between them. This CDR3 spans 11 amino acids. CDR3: CSARYGAGSFF. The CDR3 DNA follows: TGCAGTGCTAGATATGGGGCGGGGTCTTTCTTT.

DNA for the CDR3: TGTGCCAGCAGCACAGGGGACGAGCAGTACTTC. It specifies CASSTGDEQYF. This chain connects TRBV7-9 to TRBJ2-7; 7 nucleotides match TRBD1. CDR1 is SEHNR, CDR2 FQNEAQ, per germline (reference sequence). This CDR3 is built from 11 residues. The ends lost 5 bases at V and 5 bases at J; junction bases unmatched: 0. Based on the CDR3 plus reference TRBV7-9 and TRBJ2-7, the full variable domain is DTGVSQNPRHKITKRGQNVTFRCDPISEHNRLYWYRQTLGQGPEFLTYFQNEAQLEKSRLLSDRFSAERPKGSFSTLEIQRTEQGDSAMYLCASSTGDEQYFGPGTRLTVT.

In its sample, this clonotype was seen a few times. CDR3 nucleotide sequence: TGTGCCATCAGGACCGGGGGGCCCATCGATACGCAGTATTTT. Translated: CAIRTGGPIDTQYF. This chain uses TRBV10-3 with TRBJ2-3; weak D call: TRBD2 (7 bases). This CDR3 contains 14 residues. Trimming took 6 bases from V and 6 from J, leaving 16 bases between them. Germline lookup yields CDR1 ENHRY and CDR2 SYGVKD.

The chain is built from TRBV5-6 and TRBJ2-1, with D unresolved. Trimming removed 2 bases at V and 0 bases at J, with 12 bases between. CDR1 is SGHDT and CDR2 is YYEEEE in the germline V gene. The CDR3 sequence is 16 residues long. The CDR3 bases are TGTGCCAGCAGCTTTTCCACTGAGAGCTCCTACAATGAGCAGTTCTTC. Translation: CASSFSTESSYNEQFF.

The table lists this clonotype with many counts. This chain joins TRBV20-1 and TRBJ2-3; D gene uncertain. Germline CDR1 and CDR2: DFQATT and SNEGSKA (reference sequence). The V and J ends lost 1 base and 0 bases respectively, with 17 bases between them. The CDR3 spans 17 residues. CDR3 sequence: CSARAFLSTTSTDTQYF. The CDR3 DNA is TGCAGTGCTAGAGCCTTTCTCTCGACAACTAGCACAGATACGCAGTATTTT.

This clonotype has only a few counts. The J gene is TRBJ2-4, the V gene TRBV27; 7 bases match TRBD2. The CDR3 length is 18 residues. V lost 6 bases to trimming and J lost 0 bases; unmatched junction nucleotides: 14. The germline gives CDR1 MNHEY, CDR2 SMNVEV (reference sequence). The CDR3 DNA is TGTGCCAGCAGCCAGCTTCCTGGGACGGGGGGAGCCAAAAACATTCAGTACTTC. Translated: CASSQLPGTGGAKNIQYF.

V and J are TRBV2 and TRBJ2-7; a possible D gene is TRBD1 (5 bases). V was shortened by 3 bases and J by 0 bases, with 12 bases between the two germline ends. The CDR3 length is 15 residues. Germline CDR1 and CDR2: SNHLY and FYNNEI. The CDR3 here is CASSDLRDGSYEQYF. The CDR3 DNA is TGTGCCAGCAGTGACCTCAGGGATGGCTCCTACGAGCAGTACTTC.

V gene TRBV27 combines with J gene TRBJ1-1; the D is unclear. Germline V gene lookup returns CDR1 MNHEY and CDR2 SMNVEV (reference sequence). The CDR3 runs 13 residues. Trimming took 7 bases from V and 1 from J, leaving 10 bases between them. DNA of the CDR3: TGTGCCAGCATGGGCATCAGGAACACTGAAGCTTTCTTT. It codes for CASMGIRNTEAFF.